This T cell receptor beta chain was captured in a study of T cells in Graves' hyperthyroidism and ophthalmopathy. Looking at the study overall: Peripheral blood was obtained at initial diagnosis, preceding any treatment. Study-level points and caveats: Separation of ophthalmopathy from stable hyperthyroidism was achieved by a 13 V-J model.

The authors obtained PBMCs from 9 to 10 ml of fresh peripheral blood. Amplified TCR beta CDR3 regions came from RNA transcripts. The primer set for the first-round RT-PCR of the TCR CDR3 was HTBI. TCRdb itself ran the multiplex PCR reads through MiXCR, one entry per CDR3 protein. This table has roughly 520,000 distinct CDR3 sequences, roughly 24% appearing once. The ends were cut back, 3 bases at V and 3 bases at J, with 15 bases in the middle. Germline V gene sequence: CDR1 DFQATT, CDR2 SNEGSKA (reference sequence). CDR3 length: 14 residues. A remark on this clonotype: Its antigen is as yet unknown.

The J gene is TRBJ2-7, the V gene TRBV20-1, with D perhaps assigned TRBD1 or TRBD2 (6 bases each). This clonotype was sampled from a woman aged 25 to 39 with Graves' ophthalmopathy. The sequencing sample was made of blood. CDR3 nucleotide sequence: TGCAGTGCTAGGCCGGGGGCTAGCTACTACGAGCAGTACTTC. It encodes CSARPGASYYEQYF.